The clone carrying this T cell receptor beta chain was recorded many times. This sample was included in a study of early T cells in non-severe SARS-CoV-2 infection. Study-level information: Sequenced material consisted of bulk RNA (from unsorted whole blood), and chains were unpaired.

Trimming pared 1 base from V and 1 base from J, leaving 5 bases between. Germline V lookup: CDR1 SGHVS, CDR2 FQNEAQ. The CDR3 totals 14 residues. In TCRdb, the 5' RACE reads were re-called with MiXCR into one record per CDR3 protein. The data contain 35,000 to 45,000 distinct CDR3 sequences, 5.5% to 6.5% of them singletons. V is TRBV7-8 and J is TRBJ1-5; D gene unclear. The TCR sequence derives from an adult who was a healthcare worker with PCR-confirmed SARS-CoV-2 infection or an uninfected control (not recorded which). The sequenced sample consisted of whole blood. Written as DNA, the CDR3 is TGTGCCAGCAGCTTAGGGCCGAGCAATCAGCCCCAGCATTTT. Its protein is CASSLGPSNQPQHF. The full variable domain, with the rest looked up from reference TRBV7-8 and TRBJ1-5, is GAGVSQSPRYKVAKRGQDVALRCDPISGHVSLFWYQQALGQGPEFLTYFQNEAQLDKSGLPSDRFFAERPEGSVSTLKIQRTQQEDSAVYLCASSLGPSNQPQHFGDGTRLSIL.